This T cell receptor beta chain was found in a study of OX40 agonist ivuxolimab in advanced cancers. Study observations and caveats: Certain nonresponding patients likewise had low normalized T-cell clonal expansion.

Germline lookup yields CDR1 MDHEN and CDR2 SYDVKM. The V gene lost 3 bases and the J gene lost 3 bases, with 14 bases spanning the gap. CDR3 size: 15 residues. Only in-frame clones appear in the TCRdb table, and some are missing; sequencing was by immunoSEQ multiplex PCR. This table holds 27,000 or so clones, 80% to 85% found once. Note on this clone: Its antigen is as yet unknown.

This chain uses TRBV28 with TRBJ2-5, with D possibly called TRBD1 or TRBD2 (7 bases each). The sequence derives from an adult with an advanced solid tumor such as melanoma, head and neck, liver or kidney cancer. The sample in question was CD4+ or CD8+ T cells sorted from blood, obtained in a trial of the OX40 agonist ivuxolimab. DNA for the CDR3: TGTGCCAGCAGTTTTAGCAGGGGGACTAAAGAGACCCAGTACTTC. Amino acid sequence: CASSFSRGTKETQYF.